This TCR beta chain was documented in a study of T cells after posttransplantation cyclophosphamide. This CDR3 has 16 residues. CDR1 is SGHDT and CDR2 is YYEEEE in the germline V gene. Trimming removed 0 bases from V and 4 bases from J; junction bases left unmatched: 7. Repertoires were generated with immunoSEQ multiplex PCR, while TCRdb's copy carries only in-frame clones and drops some. The sample has approximately 13,000 clones, none seen only once. Cyclophosphamide on days +3 and +4 followed busulfan-fludarabine conditioning and a marrow graft. This clone was found a few times. The TCR originated in a female patient in her 40s who received an allogeneic stem cell transplant from a related donor, was CMV-positive, and had no GVHD. Some T cells may have originated in the graft donor. This specimen was PBMCs, taken approximately 1,200 days after allogeneic stem cell transplant with posttransplant cyclophosphamide. The V call is TRBV5-6, the J call TRBJ2-1; 7 nucleotides match TRBD2. Written as DNA, the CDR3 is TGTGCCAGCAGCTTGGCCTTGAGCGGGACTTACAATGAGCAGTTCTTC. Its protein is CASSLALSGTYNEQFF.